This T cell receptor beta chain was identified in a study of CD8+ T cells in alopecia areata. Study outcomes and limitations: The treated group had a single nonresponder, limiting CD8+ expansion-response conclusions.

After isolation, RNA underwent reverse transcription to generate cDNA as the sequencing template. The protocol was immunoSEQ multiplex PCR, while the TCRdb copy is restricted to in-frame clones and leaves out a portion. Among around 4,900 clones listed, approximately 90% were seen once. Treatment given: oral pan-JAK inhibitor, 5-10 mg twice daily. In alopecia areata patients, both lesional scalp punch biopsies and peripheral blood were collected. Remarks on this clone: The antigen is not known.

The sequenced sample was skin, obtained at week 4, from a patient treated with tofacitinib. The sequence was obtained from a human donor with alopecia areata.

CDR3 in amino acids: CASSLDRATEAFF. The CDR3 DNA reads TGTGCCAGCAGCTTGGACAGGGCCACTGAAGCTTTCTTT. The chain is built from TRBV7-3 and TRBJ1-1; TRBD1 agrees at 8 bases. Losses at the gene ends were 3 bases for V and 4 bases for J; bases not matched to a gene: 1. The CDR3 totals 13 residues. The germline V gene encodes CDR1 SGHTA and CDR2 FQGTGA.